Sequencing of this T cell receptor (beta chain) was carried out in a study of beta chain features in type 1 diabetes listed by TCRdb under 2018. Describing the broader study: Mean age, gender distribution, total cell number and subset yield were not different between patients and healthy donors. The study compared TCRB repertoires of sorted circulating CD4+ T cell subsets between recently diagnosed type 1 diabetes patients and matched healthy donors. Regulatory and stem cell-like memory subsets were isolated from only 8 patients and roughly 8 healthy donors, whereas naive and central memory subsets came from all 30 or so donors. A total of some 110 million sorted cells were examined across all samples, and a strong correlation was observed between cell number per subset and RNA yield.

Broader findings and caveats from the paper: PCR may preferentially amplify shorter templates, but because patient and control samples were amplified and corrected together, any resulting skew would affect both groups equally. Because cDNA was sequenced instead of genomic DNA, activated cells with high expression could be over-represented, although the groups did not differ in activation or CD3 levels. In all four CD4+ subsets, TCRB CDR3 length was moderately but significantly shorter in type 1 diabetes patients. Fewer insertions and more nucleotide deletions at VDJ recombination sites were observed in patients with type 1 diabetes, implying thymic rearrangement abnormalities. Because the HLA sub-analyses included only small numbers of individuals, any influence of HLA type on TCRB rearrangement was left unresolved. The naive, central memory and regulatory TCRB repertoires appeared to resemble one another more closely among patients than among healthy donors.

The entire isolated RNA was reverse transcribed using the High Capacity cDNA Reverse Transcription Kit, and thus expressed TCRB transcripts were sequenced. Naive, central memory and regulatory T cell samples underwent deep immunoSEQ sequencing, averaging approximately 3.3 million total reads per sample. Sorted cells were lysed in RLT buffer and RNA was extracted with DNase-treated RNeasy Micro or Mini kits, depending on cell number. To prevent cross-contamination, each cell subset was processed individually, whereas patient and healthy donor samples were processed jointly. The immunoSEQ multiplex PCR was used to amplify TCRB sequences from cDNA, yielding 87-bp fragments that span the CDR3 region. The amplicons were sequenced using the Illumina HiSeq platform. Concerning the study's data processing: Synthetic template baselines were used to correct PCR bias computationally, reads within Hamming distance 2 were collapsed together, and singletons that could not be merged were discarded. Reads were aligned against IMGT so that V, D and J genes, CDR3 length and insertions or deletions at six rearrangement sites could be assigned. Within each subset, clonotype counts were normalized to sorted cell number, after which true diversity and Gini coefficients were computed with the tcR R package. Repertoire sharing was quantified using the overlap coefficient calculated on TCRB nucleotide sequences. TCRdb stores this immuneACCESS table with in-frame sequences only. Part of the clones is absent; in the studies checked, under half of the shortfall reflects unresolved V genes, and no reason is known for the rest. V and J calls and clone size are copied from that table; D and trimming were computed from the DNA. In all, the sample holds 250,000 to 300,000 clones, and around 7.8% of those were seen once. Together, the top ten hold approximately 0.93% of the sample.

As concerns this clone: Its specific antigen is unknown. Per-nucleotide qualities are absent, and no much larger clonotype sits a single base away.

A single peripheral blood draw of around 120 mL on average was collected from each donor into heparinised tubes. A BD FACSAria II and a panel including CD45RO, CCR7, CD25, CD127, CD95 and CD27 were used to sort naive, central memory, regulatory and stem cell-like memory CD4+ T cells. A purity above 98% was achieved for all sorted populations. PBMCs were isolated right away by Lymphoprep density gradient centrifugation and were stained directly, without culture. Samples were stained and sorted in pairs, with one healthy donor and one patient per experiment, so that batch effects were minimized. The sequence was collected from a woman younger than 35 in good health. The sequencing sample was made of central memory CD4+ T cells from blood.

CDR3 reads: CASGGTFTDTQYF. The nucleotide sequence reads as follows: TGTGCCAGCGGGGGTACCTTCACAGATACGCAGTATTTT. The chain is made from TRBV7-2 and TRBJ2-3; the D gene is tentatively TRBD1 or TRBD2, each matching 5 bases. V loses 8 bases, J loses 2 bases, and the germline ends lie 11 bases apart. According to the germline V gene, CDR1 reads SGHTA and CDR2 reads FQGNSA. The CDR3 spans 13 residues, from the cysteine through the phenylalanine. Just CDR3 DNA is preserved here, 39 bases in frame from base 1.